These T cell receptor beta chains were read from a single sample in a study of T-cell memory formation after mild COVID-19. TCRdb processed the 5' RACE reads anew with MiXCR; each CDR3 protein has one entry. The table lists under 200,000 distinct CDR3 sequences, 30% to 35% of them singletons, with approximately 12% in the top ten. The sample comprised PBMCs or a T cell subset sorted from them (not recorded which). The origin of the receptors is an adult woman who had mild COVID-19 (a few samples of this study predate the infection). Cell type and time point are not known. Both conserved end residues are part of each CDR3. A D gene is named only where the DNA matches it firmly. Part of the rows lack a size; the others show once, few, many or a class for expanded clones.

clone_size	v_call	d_call	j_call	cdr3_aa	cdr3_nt
few	TRBV27	.	TRBJ2-6	CASSFGSGANVLTF	TGTGCCAGCAGTTTCGGCTCTGGGGCCAACGTCCTGACTTTC
once	TRBV24-1	TRBD1	TRBJ2-3	CATSAQDRGGNTQYF	TGTGCCACCAGTGCCCAGGACAGGGGAGGAAATACGCAGTATTTT
few	TRBV20-1	.	TRBJ2-7	CSGSDGYEQYF	TGCAGTGGGTCTGACGGCTACGAGCAGTACTTC
few	TRBV9	TRBD2	TRBJ2-7	CASSVDNSGAYEQYF	TGTGCCAGCAGCGTAGATAATAGCGGGGCCTACGAGCAGTACTTC
.	TRBV12-3/TRBV12-4	TRBD2	TRBJ2-7	CASSPPERGLYEQYF	TGTGCCAGCAGTCCCCCGGAGCGGGGGCTCTACGAGCAGTACTTC
.	TRBV19	TRBD1	TRBJ1-1	CASSSTDRVMNTEAFF	TGTGCCAGTAGTAGTACCGACAGGGTCATGAACACTGAAGCTTTCTTT
.	TRBV6-6	.	TRBJ1-2	CASSNTKTGTSIGYTF	TGTGCCAGCAGTAACACGAAAACCGGGACATCCATTGGCTACACCTTC
.	TRBV7-9	TRBD1	TRBJ1-5	CASSSMDRGYNQPQHF	TGTGCCAGCAGCTCCATGGACAGGGGGTACAATCAGCCCCAGCATTTT
.	TRBV29-1	.	TRBJ2-2	CSVRSGSAGELFF	TGCAGCGTCCGAAGCGGCAGCGCCGGGGAGCTGTTTTTT
many	TRBV15	.	TRBJ1-6	CATSRDQDSPLHF	TGTGCCACCAGCAGAGATCAGGATTCACCCCTCCACTTT
few	TRBV7-9	TRBD1	TRBJ1-1	CASSGSGQGGTEAFF	TGTGCCAGCAGCGGATCCGGACAGGGAGGCACTGAAGCTTTCTTT
.	TRBV4-1	.	TRBJ2-7	CASRPPGMAHEQYF	TGCGCCAGCCGCCCCCCCGGGATGGCCCACGAGCAGTACTTC
many	TRBV6-2/TRBV6-3	TRBD2	TRBJ2-1	CASRALGLAGSYNEQFF	TGTGCCAGCAGGGCACTAGGACTAGCGGGTTCCTACAATGAGCAGTTCTTC
.	TRBV20-1	TRBD2	TRBJ2-1	CSASHSGRGNEQFF	TGCAGTGCTAGCCATAGCGGGAGGGGCAATGAGCAGTTCTTC
few	TRBV15	.	TRBJ2-7	CATSTARGPSYEQYF	TGTGCCACCAGCACCGCCCGGGGCCCTTCCTACGAGCAGTACTTC
.	TRBV4-1	.	TRBJ2-5	CASSAKLTGALETQYF	TGCGCCAGCAGCGCAAAACTGACGGGGGCTTTGGAGACCCAGTACTTC
few	TRBV30	TRBD1	TRBJ2-5	CAWSVGTAQETQYF	TGTGCCTGGAGTGTCGGGACAGCACAAGAGACCCAGTACTTC
.	TRBV5-1	.	TRBJ2-7	CASSSADSSYEQYF	TGCGCCAGCAGTTCTGCAGACAGCTCCTACGAGCAGTACTTC
.	TRBV12-3/TRBV12-4	.	TRBJ1-1	CASRGGDEAFF	TGTGCCAGCAGGGGGGGGGATGAAGCTTTCTTT
.	TRBV11-2	.	TRBJ2-1	CASSLSASNEQFF	TGTGCCAGCAGCTTAAGTGCTAGCAATGAGCAGTTCTTC
once	TRBV4-1	.	TRBJ2-5	CASSQEPAPGETQYF	TGCGCCAGCAGCCAAGAGCCAGCCCCGGGAGAGACCCAGTACTTC